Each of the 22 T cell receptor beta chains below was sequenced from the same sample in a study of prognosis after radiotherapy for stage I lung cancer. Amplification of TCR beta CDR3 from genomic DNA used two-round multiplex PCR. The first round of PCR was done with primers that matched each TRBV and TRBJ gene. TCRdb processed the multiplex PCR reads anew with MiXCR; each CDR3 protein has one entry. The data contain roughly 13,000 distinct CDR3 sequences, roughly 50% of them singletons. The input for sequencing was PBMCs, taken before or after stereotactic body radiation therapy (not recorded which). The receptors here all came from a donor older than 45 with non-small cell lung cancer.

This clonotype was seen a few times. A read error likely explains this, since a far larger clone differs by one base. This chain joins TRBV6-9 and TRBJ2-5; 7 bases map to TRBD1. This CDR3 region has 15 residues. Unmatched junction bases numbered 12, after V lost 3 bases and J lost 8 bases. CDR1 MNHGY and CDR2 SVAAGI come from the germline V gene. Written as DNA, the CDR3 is TGTGCCAGCAGTTACAACAGGGGATGGGCAGATACCCAGTACTTC. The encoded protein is CASSYNRGWADTQYF.

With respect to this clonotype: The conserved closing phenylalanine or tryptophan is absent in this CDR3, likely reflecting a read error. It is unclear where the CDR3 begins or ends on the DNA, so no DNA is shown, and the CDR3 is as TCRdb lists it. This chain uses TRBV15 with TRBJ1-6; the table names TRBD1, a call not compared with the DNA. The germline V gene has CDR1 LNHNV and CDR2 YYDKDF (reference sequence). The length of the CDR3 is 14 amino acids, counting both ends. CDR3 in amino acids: CATSRQGHNSPIHI.

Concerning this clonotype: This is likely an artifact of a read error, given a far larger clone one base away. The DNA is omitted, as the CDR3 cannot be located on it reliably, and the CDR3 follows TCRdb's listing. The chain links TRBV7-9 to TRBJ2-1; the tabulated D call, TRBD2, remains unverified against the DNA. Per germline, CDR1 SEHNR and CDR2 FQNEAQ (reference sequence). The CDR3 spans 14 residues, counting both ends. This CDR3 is CASSFGRGAHEHFF.

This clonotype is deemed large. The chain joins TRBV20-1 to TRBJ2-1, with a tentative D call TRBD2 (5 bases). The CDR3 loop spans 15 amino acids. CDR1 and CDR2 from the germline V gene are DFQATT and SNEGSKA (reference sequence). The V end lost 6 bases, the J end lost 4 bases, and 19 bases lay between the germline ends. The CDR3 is CSAVLHRGRYNEQFF. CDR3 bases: TGCAGTGCCGTTTTGCATCGCGGGCGTTACAATGAGCAGTTCTTC.

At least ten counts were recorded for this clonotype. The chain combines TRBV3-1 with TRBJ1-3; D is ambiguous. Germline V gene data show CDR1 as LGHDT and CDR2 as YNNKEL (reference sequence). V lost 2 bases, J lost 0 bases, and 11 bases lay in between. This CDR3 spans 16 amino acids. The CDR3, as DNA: TGTGCCAGCAGCCAACGGCCCCAGAGCTCTGGAAACACCATATATTTT. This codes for CASSQRPQSSGNTIYF.

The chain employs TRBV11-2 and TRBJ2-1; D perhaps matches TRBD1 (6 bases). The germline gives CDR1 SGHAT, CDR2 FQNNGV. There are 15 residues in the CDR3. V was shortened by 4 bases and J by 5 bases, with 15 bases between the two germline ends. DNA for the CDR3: TGTGCCAGCAGCTACAGACAGACAGGTGACAATGAGCAGTTCTTC. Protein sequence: CASSYRQTGDNEQFF.

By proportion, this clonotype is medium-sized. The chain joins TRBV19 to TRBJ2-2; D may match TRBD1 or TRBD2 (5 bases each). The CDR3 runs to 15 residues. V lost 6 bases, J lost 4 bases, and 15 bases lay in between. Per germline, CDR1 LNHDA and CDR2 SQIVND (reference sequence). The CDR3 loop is CASSPTGLATGELFF. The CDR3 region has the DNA TGTGCCAGTAGCCCTACGGGGCTGGCCACCGGGGAGCTGTTTTTT.

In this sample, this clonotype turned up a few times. The CDR3 DNA reads TGTGCCAGCAGTTACTTGGGCGAGCAGTACTTC. It is translated as CASSYLGEQYF. The chain recombines TRBV6-5 with TRBJ2-7; D is uncertain. The CDR3 runs 11 residues. Trimming pared 1 base from V and 6 bases from J, leaving 4 bases between. Germline CDR1 and CDR2: MNHEY and SVGAGI.

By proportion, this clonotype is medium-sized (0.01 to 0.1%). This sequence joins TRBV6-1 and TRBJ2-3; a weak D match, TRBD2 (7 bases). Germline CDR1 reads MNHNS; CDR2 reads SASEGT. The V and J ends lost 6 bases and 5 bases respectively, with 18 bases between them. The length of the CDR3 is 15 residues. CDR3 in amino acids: CASRPPTGGGDTQYF. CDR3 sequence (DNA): TGTGCCAGCAGACCGCCGACGGGGGGCGGAGATACGCAGTATTTT.

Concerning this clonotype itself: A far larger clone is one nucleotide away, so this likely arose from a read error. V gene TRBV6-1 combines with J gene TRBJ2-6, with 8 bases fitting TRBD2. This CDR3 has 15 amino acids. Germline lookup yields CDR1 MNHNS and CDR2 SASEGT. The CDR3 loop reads CASSNPGLGPREHYF. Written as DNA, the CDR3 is TGTGCCAGCAGTAACCCGGGACTAGGGCCCCGCGAGCATTACTTC.

The CDR3 region has the DNA TGTGCCAGCAGTTCCGACCTGGGCACCTACAATGAGCAGTTCTTC. This encodes CASSSDLGTYNEQFF. V and J are TRBV2 and TRBJ2-1; D not certain. Germline assignment: CDR1 SNHLY and CDR2 FYNNEI. This CDR3 is 15 amino acids long. V lost 5 bases and J lost 2, with 13 bases in between.

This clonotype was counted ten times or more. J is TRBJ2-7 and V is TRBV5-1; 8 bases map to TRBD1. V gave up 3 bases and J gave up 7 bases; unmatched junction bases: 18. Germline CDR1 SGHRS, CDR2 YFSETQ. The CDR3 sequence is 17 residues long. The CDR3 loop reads CASSSSLRTGPLTEQYF. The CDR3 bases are TGCGCCAGCAGCTCAAGCCTAAGGACAGGGCCCCTTACGGAGCAGTACTTC.

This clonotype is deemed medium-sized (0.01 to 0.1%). CDR3 sequence: CASSLGGVGYEQYF. In DNA form, the CDR3 reads TGTGCCAGCAGCTTAGGGGGCGTTGGTTACGAGCAGTACTTC. The genes are TRBV7-8 and TRBJ2-7, with a weak D call TRBD1 (5 bases). The CDR3 totals 14 residues. Per the germline V gene, CDR1 is SGHVS and CDR2 is FQNEAQ. The ends were cut back, 1 base at V and 4 bases at J, with 11 bases in the middle.

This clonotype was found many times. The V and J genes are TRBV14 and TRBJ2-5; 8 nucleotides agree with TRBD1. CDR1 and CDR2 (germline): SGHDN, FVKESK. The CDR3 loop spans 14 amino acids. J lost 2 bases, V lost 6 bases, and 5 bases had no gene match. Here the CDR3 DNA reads TGTGCCAGCAGACGACAGGGGTCTCAAGAGACCCAGTACTTC. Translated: CASRRQGSQETQYF.

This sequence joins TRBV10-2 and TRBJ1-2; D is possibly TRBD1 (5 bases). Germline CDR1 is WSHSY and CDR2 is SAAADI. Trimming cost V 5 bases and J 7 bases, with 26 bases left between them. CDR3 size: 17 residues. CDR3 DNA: TGCGCCAGCAGTCCCCGTGAAGGTGGGGACGCCATTGGTGGCTACACCTTC. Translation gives CASSPREGGDAIGGYTF.

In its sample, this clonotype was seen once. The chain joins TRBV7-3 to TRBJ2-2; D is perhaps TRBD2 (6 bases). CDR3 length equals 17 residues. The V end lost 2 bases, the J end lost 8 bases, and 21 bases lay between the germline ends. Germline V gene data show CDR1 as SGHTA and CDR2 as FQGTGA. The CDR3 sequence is CASSLSSTSSGRGELFF. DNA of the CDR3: TGTGCCAGCAGCTTATCTTCCACTTCATCCGGGAGAGGGGAGCTGTTTTTT.

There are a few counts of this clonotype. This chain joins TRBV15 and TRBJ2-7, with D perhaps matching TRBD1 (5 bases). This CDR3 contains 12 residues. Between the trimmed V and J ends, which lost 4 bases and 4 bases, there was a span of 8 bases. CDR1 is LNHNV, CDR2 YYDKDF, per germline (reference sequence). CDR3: CATSTQGYEQYF. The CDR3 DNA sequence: TGTGCCACCAGCACGCAGGGATACGAGCAGTACTTC.

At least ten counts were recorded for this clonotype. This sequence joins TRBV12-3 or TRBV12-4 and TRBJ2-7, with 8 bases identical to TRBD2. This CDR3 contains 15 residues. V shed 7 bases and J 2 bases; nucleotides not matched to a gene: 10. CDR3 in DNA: TGTGCCAGCAACTCCGGGGGGGGTCCCACCTACGAGCAGTACTTC. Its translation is CASNSGGGPTYEQYF.

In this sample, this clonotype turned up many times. The DNA of the CDR3 is TGCAGTGGAACTAGCGGGGGTTCCTACGAGCAGTACTTC. Its translation: CSGTSGGSYEQYF. The genes are TRBV20-1 and TRBJ2-7; 11 bases map to TRBD2. The J segment lost 1 base and the V segment lost 7 bases, leaving 3 bases of the junction unmatched. Germline CDR1 is DFQATT and CDR2 is SNEGSKA (reference sequence). The CDR3 has 13 residues.

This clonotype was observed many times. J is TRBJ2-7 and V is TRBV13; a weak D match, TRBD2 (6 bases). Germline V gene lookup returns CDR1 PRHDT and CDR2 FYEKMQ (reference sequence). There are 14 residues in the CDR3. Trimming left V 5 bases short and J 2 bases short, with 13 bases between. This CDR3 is CASSRGTETYEQYF. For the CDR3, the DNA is TGTGCCAGCAGCCGCGGGACGGAGACCTACGAGCAGTACTTC.

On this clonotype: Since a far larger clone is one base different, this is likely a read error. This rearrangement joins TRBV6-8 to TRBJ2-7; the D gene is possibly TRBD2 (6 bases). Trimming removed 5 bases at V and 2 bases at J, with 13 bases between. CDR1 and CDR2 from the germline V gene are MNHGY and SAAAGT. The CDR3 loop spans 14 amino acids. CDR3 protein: CASSPLIAAYEQYF. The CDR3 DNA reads TGTGCCAGCAGTCCCCTTATAGCGGCCTACGAGCAGTACTTC.

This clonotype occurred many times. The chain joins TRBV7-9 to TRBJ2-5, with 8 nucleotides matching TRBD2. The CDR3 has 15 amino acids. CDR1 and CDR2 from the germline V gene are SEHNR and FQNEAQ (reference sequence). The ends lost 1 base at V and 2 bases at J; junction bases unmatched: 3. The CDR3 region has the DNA TGTGCCAGCAGCTTAGTACTAGCGGATCAAGAGACCCAGTACTTC. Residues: CASSLVLADQETQYF.